In this sample, the clone carrying this T cell receptor (beta chain) turned up many times. TCRdb recomputed calls from the reads with MiXCR, one row per CDR3 protein. The sample lists 5,500 to 6,500 distinct CDR3 sequences, roughly a sixth occurring once. This entry is derived from a study of liver allograft versus peripheral blood T cells. Study background: Repertoires of T cell receptors in transplanted livers were compared with recipients' peripheral blood repertoires.

The CDR3 loop spans 15 amino acids. Trimming removed 4 bases at V and 5 bases at J, with 17 bases between. The germline V gene encodes CDR1 MNHEY and CDR2 SVGAGI. The origin of this receptor is a human patient who had a liver transplant. Part of the T cell pool may stem from the graft donor. The V gene is TRBV6-5, the J gene TRBJ2-5; maybe TRBD2 (5 bases). The CDR3 loop reads CASSSPTTFGETQYF. DNA of the CDR3: TGTGCCAGCAGTTCCCCGACTACCTTTGGTGAGACCCAGTACTTC.